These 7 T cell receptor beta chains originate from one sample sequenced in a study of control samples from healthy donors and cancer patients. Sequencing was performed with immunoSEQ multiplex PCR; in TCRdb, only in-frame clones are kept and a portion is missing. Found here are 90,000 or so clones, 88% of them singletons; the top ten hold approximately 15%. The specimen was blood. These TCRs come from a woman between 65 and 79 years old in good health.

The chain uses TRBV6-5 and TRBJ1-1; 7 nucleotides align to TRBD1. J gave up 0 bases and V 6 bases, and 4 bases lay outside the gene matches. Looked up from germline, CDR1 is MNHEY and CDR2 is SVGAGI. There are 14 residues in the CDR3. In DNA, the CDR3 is TGTGCCAGCAGACAGGGGATAATGAACACTGAAGCTTTCTTT. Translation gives CASRQGIMNTEAFF.

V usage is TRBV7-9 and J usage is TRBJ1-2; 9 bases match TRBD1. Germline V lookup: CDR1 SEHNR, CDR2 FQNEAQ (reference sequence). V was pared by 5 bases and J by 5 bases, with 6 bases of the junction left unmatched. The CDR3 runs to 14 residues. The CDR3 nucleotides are TGTGCCAGCAGCAAGGACAGGGGATCATATGGCTACACCTTC. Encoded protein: CASSKDRGSYGYTF.

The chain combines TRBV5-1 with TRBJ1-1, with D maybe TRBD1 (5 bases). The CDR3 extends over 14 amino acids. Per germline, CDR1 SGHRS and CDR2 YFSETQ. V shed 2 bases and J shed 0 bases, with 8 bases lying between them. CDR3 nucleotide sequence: TGCGCCAGCAGCTTCGACAGCCTGAACACTGAAGCTTTCTTT. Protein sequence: CASSFDSLNTEAFF.

DNA of the CDR3: TGTGCCAGCAGCTTGGCCTCAGGGCCCCCCTCCTACGAGCAGTACTTC. This translates into CASSLASGPPSYEQYF. The chain employs TRBV5-5 and TRBJ2-7, with a possible D match to TRBD1 (5 bases). The V end was cut by 0 bases, the J end by 0 bases, with 13 bases between. Germline V CDR1 and CDR2: SGHKS, YYEKEE (reference sequence). CDR3 length: 16 residues.

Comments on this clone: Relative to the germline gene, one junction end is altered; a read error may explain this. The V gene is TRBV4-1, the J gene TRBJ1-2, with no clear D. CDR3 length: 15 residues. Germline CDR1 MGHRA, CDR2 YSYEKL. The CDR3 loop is CASSQGAGTNYGHTF. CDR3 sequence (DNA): TGCGCCAGCAGCCAAGGCGCAGGTACTAACTATGGCCACACCTTC.

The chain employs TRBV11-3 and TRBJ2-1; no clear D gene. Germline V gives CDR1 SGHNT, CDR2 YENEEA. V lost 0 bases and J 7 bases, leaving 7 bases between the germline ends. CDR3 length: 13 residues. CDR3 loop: CASSLDLINEQFF. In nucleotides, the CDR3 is TGTGCCAGCAGCTTAGATCTGATAAATGAGCAGTTCTTC.

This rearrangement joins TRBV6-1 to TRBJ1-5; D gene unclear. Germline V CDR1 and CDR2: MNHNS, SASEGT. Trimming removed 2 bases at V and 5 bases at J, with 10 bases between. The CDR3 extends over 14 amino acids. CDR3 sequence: CASSEFLRDQPQHF. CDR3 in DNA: TGTGCCAGCAGTGAATTTCTACGCGATCAGCCCCAGCATTTT.